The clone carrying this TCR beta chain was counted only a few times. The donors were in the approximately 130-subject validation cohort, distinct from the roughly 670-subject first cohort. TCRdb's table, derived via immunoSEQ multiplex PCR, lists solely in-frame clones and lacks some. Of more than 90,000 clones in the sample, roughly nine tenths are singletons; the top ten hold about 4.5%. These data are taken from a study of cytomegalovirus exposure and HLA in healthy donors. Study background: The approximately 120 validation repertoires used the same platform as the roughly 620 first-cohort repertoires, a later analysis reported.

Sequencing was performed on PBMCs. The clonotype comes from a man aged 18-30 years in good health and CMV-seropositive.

The CDR3 spells CASSQDPPGTRNQPQHF. CDR3 coding DNA: TGCGCCAGCAGCCAAGATCCACCGGGAACACGGAATCAGCCCCAGCATTTT. The rearrangement uses TRBV4-3 and TRBJ1-5, with D unresolved. The CDR3 has 17 amino acids. Trimming took 0 bases from V and 4 from J, leaving 16 bases between them. Per the germline V gene, CDR1 is LGHNA and CDR2 is YSLEER.